Listed below are T cell receptor beta chains from one sample, sequenced in a study of CD8+ T cells in alopecia areata. Assay: immunoSEQ multiplex PCR; the TCRdb copy retains only in-frame clones and omits some. Among 220,000 or so clones listed, approximately 52% were seen once. The source material was CD4+ T cells sorted from blood, sampled at week 0. These receptors were taken from a human donor with alopecia areata. Each CDR3 is given with its conserved first and last residue. D genes are given only for firm matches. The listing skips clone size in some rows; elsewhere it reads once, few, many or a size class.

cdr3_length,clone_size,d_call,j_call,v_call,cdr3_aa,cdr3_nt
12,few,-,TRBJ2-7,TRBV29-1,CSVAGTTYEQYF,TGCAGCGTTGCTGGGACCACCTACGAGCAGTACTTC
15,-,TRBD1,TRBJ2-4,TRBV4-1,CASSHGTVAKNIQYF,TGCGCCAGCAGCCACGGGACAGTAGCCAAAAACATTCAGTACTTC
15,-,TRBD2,TRBJ2-1,TRBV30,CAWSIGLAGVGEQFF,TGTGCCTGGAGTATTGGACTAGCGGGGGTAGGGGAGCAGTTCTTC
15,-,-,TRBJ2-6,TRBV6-6,CASSDSVAGANVLTF,TGTGCCAGCAGTGACAGCGTTGCGGGGGCCAACGTCCTGACTTTC
16,-,-,TRBJ2-1,TRBV11-2,CASSLVRGLSYNEQFF,TGTGCCAGCAGCTTAGTTCGTGGGCTCTCCTACAATGAGCAGTTCTTC
16,few,TRBD1,TRBJ1-5,TRBV29-1,CSEFEPGQGGNQPQHF,TGCAGCGAGTTCGAGCCGGGACAGGGGGGCAATCAGCCCCAGCATTTT
15,-,TRBD1,TRBJ1-1,TRBV5-1,CASSGGQGVNTEAFF,TGCGCCAGCAGCGGTGGACAGGGCGTGAACACTGAAGCTTTCTTT
14,-,TRBD1,TRBJ2-2,TRBV29-1,CSVLSKQGPGELFF,TGCAGCGTCCTCAGCAAACAGGGGCCCGGGGAGCTGTTTTTT
13,-,-,TRBJ2-7,TRBV5-1,CASSGDLGREQYF,TGCGCCAGCAGCGGGGACCTTGGCCGCGAGCAGTACTTC
17,once,-,TRBJ1-1,TRBV27,CASSPTGMMEVSTEAFF,TGTGCCAGCAGTCCCACAGGGATGATGGAGGTGAGCACTGAAGCTTTCTTT
15,-,TRBD2,TRBJ2-1,TRBV29-1,CSVGLAGGSYNEQFF,TGCAGCGTTGGACTAGCGGGAGGATCCTACAATGAGCAGTTCTTC
13,few,-,TRBJ2-7,TRBV6-1,CASSSQLSYEQYF,TGTGCCAGCAGTTCACAGCTCTCCTACGAGCAGTACTTC
15,few,TRBD2,TRBJ2-5,TRBV29-1,CSASIAGTQRGTQYF,TGCAGCGCCTCGATAGCGGGAACACAGCGAGGGACCCAGTACTTC
13,-,-,TRBJ2-7,TRBV29-1,CSVVGRLTNEQYF,TGCAGCGTTGTTGGCAGGCTTACGAACGAGCAGTACTTC
16,-,-,TRBJ2-2,TRBV11-2,CASSSVQGRGTGELFF,TGTGCCAGCAGCTCGGTGCAGGGCCGAGGCACCGGGGAGCTGTTTTTT
17,-,TRBD1,TRBJ2-7,TRBV11-2,CASSLGRAWDRGYEQYF,TGTGCCAGCAGCTTAGGCCGGGCCTGGGACAGGGGCTACGAGCAGTACTTC
14,once,TRBD2,TRBJ2-5,TRBV30,CAWSWLAGEETQYF,TGTGCCTGGAGTTGGCTAGCGGGGGAAGAGACCCAGTACTTC
15,-,TRBD1,TRBJ1-5,TRBV5-5,CASSRTGVPNQPQHF,TGTGCCAGCAGCCGAACAGGGGTCCCAAATCAGCCCCAGCATTTT
15,once,-,TRBJ2-2,TRBV6-4,CASSDRRGNTGELFF,TGTGCCAGCAGTGACCGGCGGGGGAACACCGGGGAGCTGTTTTTT
11,-,-,TRBJ2-4,TRBV28,CASSEKNIQYF,TGTGCCAGCAGCGAGAAAAACATTCAGTACTTC
14,-,TRBD2,TRBJ2-7,TRBV11-2,CASSFSGSGYEQYF,TGTGCCAGCAGCTTTAGCGGGAGTGGCTACGAGCAGTACTTC
15,-,-,TRBJ2-2,TRBV29-1,CSVGKGLANTGELFF,TGCAGCGTTGGAAAGGGTCTAGCGAACACCGGGGAGCTGTTTTTT
14,-,TRBD1,TRBJ2-7,TRBV18,CASSPDRGTYEQYF,TGTGCCAGCTCACCGGACAGGGGTACCTACGAGCAGTACTTC
14,few,TRBD2,TRBJ2-7,TRBV7-2,CASSSTSGHYEQYF,TGTGCCAGCAGTTCGACTAGCGGCCACTACGAGCAGTACTTC
10,-,-,TRBJ1-1,TRBV29-1,CSAATGEAFF,TGCAGCGCCGCGACGGGTGAAGCTTTCTTT
16,many,TRBD2,TRBJ2-1,TRBV4-2,CASSQDWLAGVYEQFF,TGTGCCAGCAGCCAAGATTGGCTAGCGGGAGTCTATGAGCAGTTCTTC
13,-,-,TRBJ1-4,TRBV30,CAWSAVGGGKLFF,TGTGCCTGGAGTGCCGTTGGAGGGGGAAAACTGTTTTTT
14,-,TRBD1,TRBJ2-3,TRBV5-1,CASGDRGRADTQYF,TGCGCCAGCGGAGACAGGGGGCGCGCAGATACGCAGTATTTT
19,-,-,TRBJ2-2,TRBV15,CATSRVAGAMPANTGELFF,TGTGCCACCAGCAGAGTGGCGGGGGCCATGCCTGCGAACACCGGGGAGCTGTTTTTT
15,-,-,TRBJ2-3,TRBV5-1,CASSLIQTDTDTQYF,TGCGCCAGCAGCTTGATTCAGACTGACACAGATACGCAGTATTTT
12,-,TRBD2,TRBJ2-3,TRBV30,CAWSVGPGGSYF,TGTGCCTGGAGTGTAGGCCCGGGGGGAAGTTATTTT
13,-,-,TRBJ1-1,TRBV29-1,CSTDRHLNTEAFF,TGCAGCACAGACAGGCATTTGAACACTGAAGCTTTCTTT
10,-,-,TRBJ1-4,TRBV5-1,CASRGEKLFF,TGCGCCAGCAGGGGGGAAAAACTGTTTTTT
15,few,TRBD1,TRBJ2-7,TRBV5-1,CASSPAGTGGYEQYF,TGCGCCAGCAGCCCCGCCGGGACAGGGGGTTACGAGCAGTACTTC
14,-,-,TRBJ1-2,TRBV6-5,CASNPIDGYYGYTF,TGTGCCAGCAACCCGATAGACGGATACTATGGCTACACCTTC
15,-,TRBD2,TRBJ2-1,TRBV7-9,CASSLGLATYNEQFF,TGTGCCAGCAGCTTGGGACTAGCAACCTACAATGAGCAGTTCTTC
13,once,TRBD1,TRBJ1-5,TRBV27,CASSLRGHQPQHF,TGTGCCAGCAGTTTGAGGGGGCACCAGCCCCAGCATTTT
13,once,-,TRBJ1-2,TRBV29-1,CSVEPPGVVSYTF,TGCAGCGTTGAACCTCCAGGGGTAGTTAGCTACACCTTC
14,-,TRBD1,TRBJ1-2,TRBV6-5,CASSHGDRAGGYTF,TGTGCCAGCAGTCACGGGGACAGGGCAGGTGGCTACACCTTC
12,few,-,TRBJ2-7,TRBV11-2,CASSFTSYEQYF,TGTGCCAGCAGCTTCACCTCCTACGAGCAGTACTTC
14,-,-,TRBJ1-1,TRBV16,CASSPRGRADEAFF,TGTGCCAGCAGCCCACGGGGCAGGGCAGACGAAGCTTTCTTT
14,once,TRBD1,TRBJ1-2,TRBV29-1,CSVSGTGLYYGYTF,TGCAGCGTATCCGGGACAGGGTTGTACTATGGCTACACCTTC
14,-,-,TRBJ1-1,TRBV6-6,CASTYLEANTEAFF,TGTGCCAGCACCTACCTGGAGGCGAACACTGAAGCTTTCTTT
14,-,-,TRBJ1-5,TRBV30,CAWSTDGLGQPQHF,TGTGCCTGGAGTACGGACGGGCTCGGGCAGCCCCAGCATTTT
11,-,-,TRBJ2-3,TRBV6-5,CASSYLGTQYF,TGTGCCAGCAGTTACCTGGGTACGCAGTATTTT
13,-,-,TRBJ1-1,TRBV29-1,CSASLNRNTEAFF,TGCAGCGCCTCTTTAAACAGGAACACTGAAGCTTTCTTT
18,-,-,TRBJ1-1,TRBV4-1,CASSQERAGVGVQGEAFF,TGCGCCAGCAGCCAAGAAAGGGCGGGGGTCGGGGTCCAGGGTGAAGCTTTCTTT
14,few,-,TRBJ2-4,TRBV30,CAWSAGFSITIQYF,TGTGCCTGGAGTGCTGGCTTCTCCATCACCATTCAGTACTTC
15,-,-,TRBJ1-6,TRBV4-2,CASSPLRGGASPLHF,TGTGCCAGCAGCCCACTCCGTGGAGGGGCTTCACCCCTCCACTTT
14,-,-,TRBJ2-2,TRBV5-1,CASTHEPFTGELFF,TGCGCCAGCACTCACGAGCCGTTCACCGGGGAGCTGTTTTTT
14,-,-,TRBJ2-7,TRBV5-1,CASSLGGASHEQYF,TGCGCCAGCAGCTTGGGCGGGGCGAGCCACGAGCAGTACTTC
15,-,TRBD2,TRBJ2-7,TRBV30,CAWSRGTRGSHEQYF,TGTGCCTGGAGTCGAGGGACTAGAGGATCACACGAGCAGTACTTC
16,-,TRBD2,TRBJ2-7,TRBV11-2,CASSQNIHGGEHEQYF,TGTGCCAGCAGCCAAAATATACATGGGGGGGAACACGAGCAGTACTTC
15,-,TRBD2,TRBJ2-7,TRBV7-2,CASSLTSGGAREQYF,TGTGCCAGCAGCCTGACTAGCGGGGGGGCGCGCGAGCAGTACTTC
14,-,TRBD1,TRBJ2-2,TRBV6-5,CASRPGQITGELFF,TGTGCCAGCAGGCCGGGACAGATAACCGGGGAGCTGTTTTTT
14,once,-,TRBJ1-2,TRBV9,CASSVGRDDYGYTF,TGTGCCAGCAGCGTAGGCAGGGATGACTATGGCTACACCTTC
13,-,TRBD2,TRBJ2-1,TRBV6-1,CASSGTSGSSKFF,TGTGCCAGCAGTGGGACTAGCGGGAGCTCGAAGTTCTTC
16,-,-,TRBJ1-1,TRBV9,CASSVAGLPPLTEAFF,TGTGCCAGCAGCGTAGCGGGACTTCCCCCTCTCACTGAAGCTTTCTTT
13,-,-,TRBJ1-3,TRBV10-2,CATRSGVGNTIYF,TGCGCCACCCGGTCTGGGGTTGGAAACACCATATATTTT